Detailed here is one T cell receptor beta chain. This sample stems from a study of T cells in Graves' hyperthyroidism and ophthalmopathy. A NOSPECS grade of at least 4, a Clinical Activity Score of at least 3 and duration under 3 months were recorded in ophthalmopathy patients. Patients with uncontrolled infections, other autoimmune diseases, pregnancy or lactation were excluded. V was clipped by 1 base and J by 15 bases; unmatched bases: 12. CDR1 SGHRS and CDR2 YFSETQ come from the germline V gene. The CDR3 runs to 14 residues. Researchers took RNA transcripts and amplified the TCR beta CDR3 regions from them. Researchers ran a first-round RT-PCR on the TCR CDR3 using the HTBI primer set. TCRdb itself ran the multiplex PCR reads through MiXCR, one entry per CDR3 protein. The table lists hundreds of thousands of distinct CDR3 sequences, under 15% of them singletons.

Sequencing input: blood. The J gene is TRBJ2-4, the V gene TRBV5-1, with 8 bases identical to TRBD1. This sequence originates from a man aged 18 to 29 with Graves' ophthalmopathy. As DNA, the CDR3 is TGCGCCAGCAGCTTGCCGGACAGGGTGAGCCTTTGGTACTTC. Its translation: CASSLPDRVSLWYF.